This T cell receptor (beta chain) derives from a study of naive and memory T cell subsets. An equimolar mix of two oligonucleotides served as the beta constant-region primer for TRBC1 and TRBC2. Each CDR3 protein gets one entry after TCRdb re-called the UMI-ligation and nested PCR reads with MiXCR. The table lists around 160,000 distinct CDR3 sequences, around 15% of them singletons, with about 0.15% in the top ten. Germline trimming cut 5 bases from V and 6 bases from J; bases unmatched to any gene: 2. The CDR3 sequence is 13 residues long. Germline values: CDR1 SGHTA, CDR2 FQGNSA. Separate alpha and beta amplification began at the second PCR step. After CD4 positive bead selection, the CD4-negative fraction gave CD8 T cells.

Sequenced material: naive CD4+ T cells from blood. This receptor was identified in a human donor in good health. The chain carries TRBV7-2 and TRBJ2-1; 9 positions match TRBD1. CDR3 DNA sequence: TGTGCCAGCAGCGCGGACAGGGGCAATGAGCAGTTCTTC. This gives the protein CASSADRGNEQFF.